This TCR beta chain stems from a study of T cell responses to AZD1222 COVID-19 vaccine. Comment on this clone: No antigen is known for it.

Libraries were prepared by immunoSEQ multiplex PCR; TCRdb keeps only in-frame clonotypes and omits some of them. Of 100,000 to 150,000 clones in the sample, about 94% were seen once. The germline V gene has CDR1 SGHVS and CDR2 FNYEAQ. V lost 10 bases and J 9 bases, leaving 10 bases between the germline ends. CDR3 length: 10 amino acids. Study results and limitations: Spike-spanning, vaccine-associated CD4 TCRs were dominant at 160-218 and 743-854. All repertoire sampling was performed exclusively after the peak T cell response. Seropositive AZD1222 recipients at baseline numbered only five or six. Spike-specific TCR breadth and depth grew following two AZD1222 doses.

The V call is TRBV7-6, the J call TRBJ2-1; D gene unclear. This sequence was found in an adult in good health. The sample in question was peripheral blood, obtained on day 0 of AZD1222 vaccination. CDR3 in amino acids: CATLPAEQFF. The DNA for the CDR3 is TGTGCCACTTTGCCCGCTGAGCAGTTCTTC.